These 8 T cell receptor beta chains originate from one sample sequenced in a study of glioma-infiltrating T cells after dendritic cell vaccination. Produced via immunoSEQ multiplex PCR; TCRdb's table is partial and in-frame only. The profile shows roughly 60,000 clones, around 86% of them singletons. The time point was: after dendritic cell vaccination, including at tumor progression/relapse. This material consisted of blood, taken after dendritic cell vaccination. The receptor source for this set is a human donor with glioblastoma.

The rearrangement joins TRBV4-3 to TRBJ2-7, with D unclear. Between the trimmed V and J ends, which lost 1 base and 3 bases, there was a span of 13 bases. CDR3 length: 15 residues. Germline lookup yields CDR1 LGHNA and CDR2 YSLEER. As DNA, the CDR3 is TGCGCCAGCAGCCAAGCCTTCTCGGTTGTCTACGAGCAGTACTTC. As protein: CASSQAFSVVYEQYF.

The chain links TRBV7-8 to TRBJ1-1; D gene ambiguous. The CDR3 extends over 13 amino acids. V lost 7 bases and J 2 bases, leaving 11 bases between the germline ends. CDR1 SGHVS and CDR2 FQNEAQ come from the germline V gene. CDR3 coding DNA: TGTGCCAGCACGCAATCGGGTAACACTGAAGCTTTCTTT. Amino acids: CASTQSGNTEAFF. Drawing the rest from reference TRBV7-8 and TRBJ1-1, the complete variable domain is GAGVSQSPRYKVAKRGQDVALRCDPISGHVSLFWYQQALGQGPEFLTYFQNEAQLDKSGLPSDRFFAERPEGSVSTLKIQRTQQEDSAVYLCASTQSGNTEAFFGQGTRLTVV.

The V call is TRBV5-8, the J call TRBJ2-3; 7 nucleotides line up with TRBD1. Germline V CDR1 and CDR2: SGHTS, YDEGEE. The CDR3 length is 17 residues. After removal of 2 bases from V and 4 bases from J, the junction contained 13 bases not matched to a gene. CDR3 region: CASSFPLTGFSADTQYF. CDR3 DNA: TGTGCCAGCAGCTTCCCCTTGACAGGGTTCTCCGCAGATACGCAGTATTTT.

The chain's CDR3 is CASSSGDSTSGANVLTF. CDR3 sequence (DNA): TGTGCCAGCAGCTCTGGGGACAGCACCTCTGGGGCCAACGTCCTGACTTTC. V is TRBV7-2 and J is TRBJ2-6, with 7 bases identical to TRBD1. Germline trimming cut 4 bases from V and 0 bases from J; bases unmatched to any gene: 6. CDR1 SGHTA and CDR2 FQGNSA come from the germline V gene. This CDR3 is built from 17 residues.

This chain joins TRBV15 and TRBJ2-4; 11 positions match TRBD1. V trimming: 5 bases; J trimming: 7 bases; junction bases outside the gene matches: 4. The germline CDR1 and CDR2 sequences are LNHNV and YYDKDF (reference sequence). The CDR3 loop spans 14 amino acids. CDR3 region: CATSARDRGNIQYF. In DNA, the CDR3 is TGTGCCACCAGCGCCCGGGACAGGGGGAACATTCAGTACTTC.

V and J are TRBV7-9 and TRBJ2-7; 11 bases line up with TRBD2. This CDR3 has 15 amino acids. Unmatched junction bases numbered 6, after V lost 5 bases and J lost 3 bases. Germline V CDR1 and CDR2: SEHNR, FQNEAQ (reference sequence). CDR3 sequence: CASSAGTSGNYEQYF. DNA of the CDR3: TGTGCCAGCAGCGCCGGGACTAGCGGCAACTACGAGCAGTACTTC.

The DNA of the CDR3 is TGTGCCAGCAGCGCCTTAAACACCATATATTTT. It specifies CASSALNTIYF. The J gene is TRBJ1-3, the V gene TRBV9; D unclear. The CDR3 runs to 11 residues. Trimming shortened V by 3 bases and J by 6 bases, and 4 bases separated the two germline ends. Germline lookup yields CDR1 SGDLS and CDR2 YYNGEE.

The chain couples TRBV7-9 to TRBJ2-3; TRBD1 might be the D (5 bases). Germline CDR1 and CDR2: SEHNR and FQNEAQ (reference sequence). With 5 bases removed from V and 5 bases from J, the gap between germline ends came to 17 bases. The CDR3 consists of 15 residues. The CDR3 reads CASSENQGVKDTQYF. The CDR3 coding sequence is TGTGCCAGCAGCGAGAATCAGGGTGTGAAAGATACGCAGTATTTT.